These 12 T cell receptor beta chains came from one sample sequenced in a study of T cell responses to AZD1222 COVID-19 vaccine (TCRdb year 2021). Read against the paper, the sample's time point label means: baseline before first vaccination. Libraries were built with the immunoSEQ multiplex PCR assay. The immuneACCESS repertoire file appears here via TCRdb, limited to in-frame rearrangements. These files lack a portion of the clones; in checked studies, under half of the deficit traces to unresolved V genes, and the cause of the others is not known. Across this sample there are 90,000 to 150,000 clones, with about 90% seen only once. The biggest ten clones account for about 5.2% of the sample. Source: peripheral blood, taken on day 0 of AZD1222 vaccination. These receptors all come from an adult in good health.

The rearrangement links TRBV7-3 to TRBJ1-6; unclear D gene. The CDR3 is made up of 13 amino acids. Germline CDR1 is SGHTA and CDR2 is FQGTGA. Trimming took 1 base from V and 10 from J, leaving 8 bases between them. The CDR3 DNA is TGTGCCAGCAGCTTAAGGGAGGGATCACCCCTCCACTTT. Protein: CASSLREGSPLHF. Variable domain in full (rest from reference TRBV7-3 and TRBJ1-6): GAGVSQTPSNKVTEKGKYVELRCDPISGHTALYWYRQSLGQGPEFLIYFQGTGAADDSGLPNDRFFAVRPEGSVSTLKIQRTERGDSAVYLCASSLREGSPLHFGNGTRLTVT.

The chain couples TRBV28 to TRBJ1-1; D not resolved. This CDR3 has 16 residues. V lost 2 bases to trimming and J lost 0 bases, with 13 bases between them. Germline CDR1 reads MDHEN; CDR2 reads SYDVKM. CDR3 DNA sequence: TGTGCCAGCAGTTTAGCCCGGGGAGTTCTGAACACTGAAGCTTTCTTT. Its translation is CASSLARGVLNTEAFF.

V is TRBV11-1 and J is TRBJ1-2; D may be TRBD1 (5 bases). V was shortened by 5 bases and J by 4 bases, with 17 bases between the two germline ends. Germline CDR1 reads SGHAT; CDR2 reads FQDESV (reference sequence). CDR3 length: 15 amino acids. Here the CDR3 DNA reads TGTGCCAGCAGCAGAGGGACGGCGGATATCTATGGCTACACCTTC. It encodes CASSRGTADIYGYTF.

The rearrangement joins TRBV5-1 to TRBJ2-3; TRBD2 agrees at 7 bases. Germline trimming cut 4 bases from V and 2 bases from J; bases unmatched to any gene: 4. The CDR3 has 14 residues. CDR1 and CDR2 from the germline V gene are SGHRS and YFSETQ. CDR3 coding DNA: TGCGCCAGCAGCACGGGACTATACACAGATACGCAGTATTTT. Translation gives CASSTGLYTDTQYF. The variable domain in full, with the rest retrieved from reference TRBV5-1 and TRBJ2-3, is KAGVTQTPRYLIKTRGQQVTLSCSPISGHRSVSWYQQTPGQGLQFLFEYFSETQRNKGNFPGRFSGRQFSNSRSEMNVSTLELGDSALYLCASSTGLYTDTQYFGPGTRLTVL.

The chain couples TRBV2 to TRBJ2-2, with 7 bases fitting TRBD1. Unmatched junction bases numbered 7, after V lost 4 bases and J lost 5 bases. Germline assignment: CDR1 SNHLY and CDR2 FYNNEI. This CDR3 is 15 amino acids long. The CDR3 here is CASSGQGVATGELFF. The CDR3 DNA reads as TGTGCCAGCAGTGGGCAGGGGGTGGCAACCGGGGAGCTGTTTTTT.

This chain joins TRBV30 and TRBJ2-1, with D tentatively TRBD2 (5 bases). The ends were cut back, 2 bases at V and 5 bases at J, with 13 bases in the middle. Germline V CDR1 and CDR2: GTSNPN, SVGIG (reference sequence). The CDR3 covers 14 residues. The CDR3, as DNA: TGTGCCTGGAGTTCCAGCGGAGTTGACAATGAGCAGTTCTTC. Amino acid sequence: CAWSSSGVDNEQFF.

The chain has TRBV28 and TRBJ1-5; no clear D gene. Germline V gives CDR1 MDHEN, CDR2 SYDVKM. V was pared by 2 bases and J by 4 bases, with 3 bases between. The CDR3 spans 12 residues. CDR3: CASSLPNQPQHF. As DNA, the CDR3 is TGTGCCAGCAGTTTACCGAATCAGCCCCAGCATTTT.

J is TRBJ1-2 and V is TRBV6-5; TRBD1 might be the D (5 bases). V was trimmed by 10 bases and J by 12 bases, leaving 15 bases between them. Germline-derived CDR1 and CDR2 are MNHEY and SVGAGI. There are 10 residues in the CDR3. The CDR3 DNA sequence: TGTGCCACCAAGACAGATCGTGACACCTTC. This gives the protein CATKTDRDTF.

The chain combines TRBV12-5 with TRBJ1-1; 8 bases align to TRBD1. The ends lost 5 bases at V and 5 bases at J; junction bases unmatched: 7. Germline CDR1 is LGHNT and CDR2 is FRNRAP. This CDR3 has 14 amino acids. The DNA for the CDR3 is TGTGCTAGTGGTCCAGGGGGCGCCGGGACTGAAGCTTTCTTT. Translating it yields CASGPGGAGTEAFF.

The chain employs TRBV25-1 and TRBJ1-3; 7 positions match TRBD1. Losses at the gene ends were 2 bases for V and 0 bases for J; bases not matched to a gene: 4. Germline V gene data show CDR1 as MGHDK and CDR2 as SYGVNS. CDR3 length: 16 residues. The CDR3 region is CASSEGDRISGNTIYF. CDR3 sequence (DNA): TGTGCCAGCAGTGAAGGGGACAGAATCTCTGGAAACACCATATATTTT.

This rearrangement joins TRBV2 to TRBJ1-3; D gene unclear. Trimming shortened V by 10 bases and J by 0 bases, and 7 bases separated the two germline ends. CDR1 and CDR2 (germline): SNHLY, FYNNEI. The CDR3 runs to 12 residues. This CDR3 reads CAIAGSGNTIYF. CDR3 DNA sequence: TGTGCCATCGCGGGCTCTGGAAACACCATATATTTT.

The V call is TRBV7-9, the J call TRBJ1-3, with a possible D match to TRBD1 (5 bases). The CDR3 is 17 residues long. Trimming cost V 3 bases and J 0 bases, with 15 bases left between them. Germline V gene data show CDR1 as SEHNR and CDR2 as FQNEAQ (reference sequence). The DNA of the CDR3 is TGTGCCAGCAGCTTTAGTGACCGGGACCTCTCTGGAAACACCATATATTTT. Translated, it gives CASSFSDRDLSGNTIYF.